This T cell receptor beta chain came from a study of vaccination and CD4 T cells after COVID-19. V lost 8 bases, J lost 8 bases, and 11 bases stayed unmatched. The CDR3 has 15 amino acids. The germline V gene has CDR1 MNHEY and CDR2 SMNVEV (reference sequence). With the Oncomine TCR Beta short-read assay, DNA from cultured CD4+ T cells was sequenced. TCRdb used MiXCR to reprocess the PCR reads, holding one entry per CDR3 protein. The sample contains some 7,400 distinct CDR3 sequences, about 35% of which appear only once. Treatment in this sample: roughly nine-day PBMC culture with coronavirus spike peptide pools or control peptides (ViraFEST assay). Pre-COVID-19 pandemic sampling (2011-2018) yielded the unexposed donor's CD4+ T cells. Note on this clonotype: Its antigen remains unidentified.

This receptor was taken from a human donor in good health. Sequenced: CD4+ T cells from blood, cultured in vitro. The chain has TRBV27 and TRBJ2-1; 11 bases align to TRBD2. The CDR3 sequence is CASAKLAGVDYEQFF. CDR3 nucleotides: TGTGCCAGCGCAAAACTAGCGGGGGTTGATTATGAGCAGTTCTTC.